Listed below are T cell receptor beta chains from one sample, sequenced in a study of human T cells and chemical hapten exposure. TCRdb re-called the RACE reads through MiXCR, storing one row per CDR3 protein. This table has 89,000 or so distinct CDR3 sequences, around 7% appearing once. Sequenced here: whole blood, sampled in connection with sensitization to the hapten diphenylcyclopropenone (DPC). These receptors were taken from a woman between 25 and 40 years old with alopecia areata. Some clones in this sample may be carry-over from other donors' samples. The CDR3 runs from the conserved cysteine through the conserved F or W. Each record gives: J gene, clone size, D gene, V gene, CDR3 protein, CDR3 DNA. A D gene is named only where the DNA matches it firmly. Not all rows give a size; the values are once, few, many and, for expanded clones, a class.

j_call: TRBJ1-2; clone_size: many; d_call: TRBD1; v_call: TRBV7-9; cdr3_aa: CASRSGGTGPYGYTF; cdr3_nt: TGTGCCAGCAGGTCGGGCGGGACAGGGCCCTATGGCTACACCTTC
j_call: TRBJ1-1; clone_size: many; d_call: -; v_call: TRBV5-1; cdr3_aa: CASGSASEAFF; cdr3_nt: TGCGCCAGCGGCTCCGCTAGTGAAGCTTTCTTT
j_call: TRBJ2-5; clone_size: many; d_call: TRBD1; v_call: TRBV29-1; cdr3_aa: CSVLPPGQGETQYF; cdr3_nt: TGCAGCGTATTACCCCCGGGACAGGGGGAGACCCAGTACTTC
j_call: TRBJ1-1; clone_size: -; d_call: -; v_call: TRBV5-4; cdr3_aa: CASSGYGTRGTEAFF; cdr3_nt: TGTGCCAGCAGCGGATACGGGACGCGGGGGACTGAAGCTTTCTTT
j_call: TRBJ1-6; clone_size: many; d_call: TRBD1; v_call: TRBV2; cdr3_aa: CASRTDRASPLHF; cdr3_nt: TGTGCCAGCAGGACAGACAGGGCTTCACCCCTCCACTTT
j_call: TRBJ2-1; clone_size: many; d_call: TRBD2; v_call: TRBV9; cdr3_aa: CASSPRGSSGHNEQFF; cdr3_nt: TGTGCCAGCAGCCCGCGAGGGTCTAGCGGACACAATGAGCAGTTCTTC
j_call: TRBJ2-3; clone_size: many; d_call: TRBD2; v_call: TRBV9; cdr3_aa: CASSLRGVLTDTQYF; cdr3_nt: TGTGCCAGCAGTCTGCGGGGGGTTCTCACAGATACGCAGTATTTT
j_call: TRBJ2-1; clone_size: many; d_call: -; v_call: TRBV4-1; cdr3_aa: CASSQLSLRGGGRNEQFF; cdr3_nt: TGCGCCAGCAGCCAACTGAGTCTCCGGGGAGGGGGCAGAAATGAGCAGTTCTTC
j_call: TRBJ2-7; clone_size: few; d_call: -; v_call: TRBV7-8; cdr3_aa: CASSMGAPPYEQYF; cdr3_nt: TGTGCCAGCAGCATGGGGGCACCCCCCTACGAGCAGTACTTC
j_call: TRBJ2-2; clone_size: many; d_call: -; v_call: TRBV12-3/TRBV12-4; cdr3_aa: CASSAPPGHSMNTGELFF; cdr3_nt: TGTGCCAGCAGTGCGCCCCCGGGACACAGCATGAACACCGGGGAGCTGTTTTTT
j_call: TRBJ1-1; clone_size: few; d_call: TRBD1; v_call: TRBV29-1; cdr3_aa: CSVDLEGQLNTEAFF; cdr3_nt: TGCAGCGTTGACCTTGAGGGACAGCTAAACACTGAAGCTTTCTTT
j_call: TRBJ2-3; clone_size: -; d_call: TRBD2; v_call: TRBV18; cdr3_aa: CASSPSPGGAGTQYF; cdr3_nt: TGTGCCAGCTCACCCTCTCCCGGGGGGGCCGGTACGCAGTATTTT
j_call: TRBJ1-1; clone_size: -; d_call: -; v_call: TRBV7-3; cdr3_aa: CASSFDENTEAFF; cdr3_nt: TGTGCCAGCAGCTTCGACGAGAACACTGAAGCTTTCTTT
j_call: TRBJ1-4; clone_size: -; d_call: -; v_call: TRBV15; cdr3_aa: CATSTGSGDNEKLFF; cdr3_nt: TGTGCCACCAGCACAGGGTCGGGAGATAATGAAAAACTGTTTTTT
j_call: TRBJ2-3; clone_size: many; d_call: -; v_call: TRBV12-5; cdr3_aa: CASGLGVTASTDTQYF; cdr3_nt: TGTGCTAGTGGTTTGGGGGTGACGGCTAGCACAGATACGCAGTATTTT
j_call: TRBJ2-1; clone_size: many; d_call: TRBD1; v_call: TRBV20-1; cdr3_aa: CSARGRDRGNNEQFF; cdr3_nt: TGCAGTGCTAGAGGCCGGGACAGGGGAAACAATGAGCAGTTCTTC